Listed below are T cell receptor beta chains from one sample, sequenced in a study of control samples from healthy donors and cancer patients. Data came from immunoSEQ multiplex PCR; TCRdb stores just in-frame clones and leaves some out. The sample consists of more than 150,000 clones, 85% to 95% of them appearing once. The material sequenced was blood. Receptors were obtained from a man aged 50-60 years in good health. Each CDR3 is given with its conserved first and last residue. Fields, in order: J gene, D gene, clone size, V gene, CDR3 DNA, CDR3 protein. A D gene is named only where the DNA matches it firmly. Size is omitted from some rows. Given values are once, few, many or a class for expanded clones.

TRBJ2-2,NA,NA,TRBV4-1,TGCGCCAGCAGGGCTCAGGGAAATGCCGGGGAGCTGTTTTTT,CASRAQGNAGELFF
TRBJ2-5,TRBD1,NA,TRBV29-1,TGCAGCTATCGACAGGGGGAGACCCAGTACTTC,CSYRQGETQYF
TRBJ2-5,NA,NA,TRBV3-1/TRBV3-2,TGTGCCAGCAGCCAGCGAGTCAGGCAGACCCAGTACTTC,CASSQRVRQTQYF
TRBJ1-4,TRBD1,once,TRBV5-1,TGCGCCAGCAGCCCCGACAGGGGGGACGAAAAACTGTTTTTT,CASSPDRGDEKLFF
TRBJ2-2,TRBD1,once,TRBV5-4,TGTGCCAGCAGCACCCGACAGGGTCGGAACACCGGGGAGCTGTTTTTT,CASSTRQGRNTGELFF
TRBJ1-1,TRBD1,NA,TRBV30,TGTGCCTGGAGTCGACAGGGTGTCACTGAAGCTTTCTTT,CAWSRQGVTEAFF
TRBJ2-7,NA,NA,TRBV6-5,TGTGCCAGCAGTTACTTCAGGGAGAGCTACGAGCAGTACTTC,CASSYFRESYEQYF
TRBJ2-7,NA,few,TRBV14,TGTGCCAGCAGCCAAGGTTCGGGGTTGTACGAGCAGTACTTC,CASSQGSGLYEQYF
TRBJ1-1,NA,NA,TRBV28,TGTGCCAGCAGTTCCCCAGCCTCCAGGGGTCGAGCTGAAGCTTTCTTT,CASSSPASRGRAEAFF
TRBJ2-1,NA,NA,TRBV12-3/TRBV12-4,TGTGCCAGCGGGGGTTTATCCAATGAGCAGTTCTTC,CASGGLSNEQFF
TRBJ2-3,NA,NA,TRBV3-1/TRBV3-2,TGTGCCAGCAGACGGCAGGCGCTCACAGATACGCAGTATTTT,CASRRQALTDTQYF
TRBJ1-1,TRBD1,NA,TRBV27,TGTGCCAGCAGTTTCAGGGGGAGCAACACTGAAGCTTTCTTT,CASSFRGSNTEAFF
TRBJ2-1,NA,NA,TRBV11-3,TGTGCCAGCAGCCCCGGGACAACCTACAATGAGCAGTTCTTC,CASSPGTTYNEQFF
TRBJ1-2,NA,once,TRBV6-4,TGTGCCAGCAGTGACTCTCGGGGTATTACTGGCTACACCTTC,CASSDSRGITGYTF
TRBJ2-5,TRBD2,NA,TRBV4-2,TGTGCCAGCAGCCAATTAGCGGCTAGCGGATACCAAGAGACCCAGTACTTC,CASSQLAASGYQETQYF
TRBJ1-2,NA,NA,TRBV20-1,TGCAGTGCTAGAGTTACGTATGGCTACACCTTC,CSARVTYGYTF
TRBJ1-1,TRBD1,NA,TRBV18,TGTGCCAGCTCACCACCACAGGGGAACCCTGAAGCTTTCTTT,CASSPPQGNPEAFF
TRBJ2-7,TRBD2,NA,TRBV6-1,TGTGCCAGCAGTGAAGAGGGACTAGCGGGAGTGGTATACGAGCAGTACTTC,CASSEEGLAGVVYEQYF
TRBJ2-5,NA,NA,TRBV4-2,TGTGCCAGCAGCCAAGATAGTCTAGCCGCGGCCCAGTACTTC,CASSQDSLAAAQYF
TRBJ2-1,NA,once,TRBV6-5,TGTGCCAGTCAAGGGGGATTCACCTACAATGAGCAGTTCTTC,CASQGGFTYNEQFF
TRBJ1-3,NA,NA,TRBV6-6,TGTGCCAGCATCTCGCCATGGAACACCATATATTTT,CASISPWNTIYF
TRBJ1-2,TRBD1,NA,TRBV18,TGTGCCAGCTCACCGGACAGGGACTATGGCTACACCTTC,CASSPDRDYGYTF
TRBJ2-1,NA,NA,TRBV6-5,TGTGCCAGCAGTTACTCGCCAGCGGACTCCTACAATGAGCAGTTCTTC,CASSYSPADSYNEQFF
TRBJ1-5,NA,NA,TRBV6-5,TGTGCCAGCAGTCCACAGACAGGTGGGAATCAGCCCCAGCATTTT,CASSPQTGGNQPQHF
TRBJ2-7,TRBD2,NA,TRBV6-5,TGTGCCAGCGTAAAACTAGCGGGAGTCCCCGAGCAGTACTTC,CASVKLAGVPEQYF
TRBJ1-5,TRBD1,NA,TRBV30,TGTGCCTGGCGGGGACAGGGGCGTTCAAATCAGCCCCAGCATTTT,CAWRGQGRSNQPQHF
TRBJ1-1,TRBD1,NA,TRBV5-4,TGTGCCAGCAGGGACCCGACAGGGAGTGTGAACACTGAAGCTTTCTTT,CASRDPTGSVNTEAFF
TRBJ2-5,NA,NA,TRBV5-1,TGCGCCAGCAGCTTGACGCGCGGTAACCTAGAGACCCAGTACTTC,CASSLTRGNLETQYF
TRBJ2-3,NA,NA,TRBV5-6,TGTGCCAGCAGCTTGTACACCTCTAGCACAGATACGCAGTATTTT,CASSLYTSSTDTQYF
TRBJ2-7,NA,NA,TRBV14,TGTGCCAGCAGCCAAGCGCGGGAGCAGTACTTC,CASSQAREQYF
TRBJ2-7,NA,NA,TRBV28,TGTGCCAGCAGTTTTGGGGGGATAATCTACGAGCAGTACTTC,CASSFGGIIYEQYF
TRBJ2-3,TRBD1,NA,TRBV29-1,TGCAGCGTTGATTTGTACGTGGGACAGGGGGCTAGCACAGATACGCAGTATTTT,CSVDLYVGQGASTDTQYF
TRBJ1-2,NA,NA,TRBV6-1,TGTGCCAGCAGTGAGTTCAATAACTATGGCTACACCTTC,CASSEFNNYGYTF
TRBJ1-2,TRBD1,NA,TRBV29-1,TGCAGCGTAAGCGACAGGGGGGAGTTGAACTACACCTTC,CSVSDRGELNYTF
TRBJ1-1,NA,NA,TRBV5-1,TGCGCCAGCAGCTGGACACCCACAAGGAACACTGAAGCTTTCTTT,CASSWTPTRNTEAFF